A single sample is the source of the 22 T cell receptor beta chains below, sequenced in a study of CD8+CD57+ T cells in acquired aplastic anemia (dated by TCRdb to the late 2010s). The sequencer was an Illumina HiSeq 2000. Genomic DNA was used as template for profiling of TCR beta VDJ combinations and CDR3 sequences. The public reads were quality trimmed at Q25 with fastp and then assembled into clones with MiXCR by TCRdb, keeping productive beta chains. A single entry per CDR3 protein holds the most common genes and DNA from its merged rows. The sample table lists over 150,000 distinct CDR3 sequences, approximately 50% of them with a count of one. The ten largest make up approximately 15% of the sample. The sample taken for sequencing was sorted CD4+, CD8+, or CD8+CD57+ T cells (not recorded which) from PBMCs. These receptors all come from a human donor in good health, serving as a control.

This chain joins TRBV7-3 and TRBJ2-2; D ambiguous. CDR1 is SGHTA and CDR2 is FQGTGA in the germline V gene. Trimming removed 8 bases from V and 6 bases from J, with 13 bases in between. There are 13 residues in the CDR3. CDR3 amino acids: CASGDLNAGELFF. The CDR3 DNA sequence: TGTGCCAGCGGCGATCTGAATGCCGGGGAGCTGTTTTTT.

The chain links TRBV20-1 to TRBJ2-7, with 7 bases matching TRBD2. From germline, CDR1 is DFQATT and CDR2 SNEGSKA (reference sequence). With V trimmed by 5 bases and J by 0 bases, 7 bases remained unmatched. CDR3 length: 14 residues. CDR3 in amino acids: CSALAVSLSYEQYF. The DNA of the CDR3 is TGCAGTGCTCTAGCGGTGTCCCTCTCCTACGAGCAGTACTTC.

DNA for the CDR3: TGCAGTGCTAGTATACAGGGGGCGCCCCGCTCCGAGCAGTACTTC. It codes for CSASIQGAPRSEQYF. This sequence joins TRBV20-1 and TRBJ2-7, with 9 bases matching TRBD1. The CDR3 has 15 amino acids. Germline V gene data show CDR1 as DFQATT and CDR2 as SNEGSKA (reference sequence). After removal of 3 bases from V and 6 bases from J, the junction contained 12 bases not matched to a gene.

This chain's CDR3 is CASSTDPQGTEAFF. The CDR3 region has the DNA TGCGCCAGCAGTACTGATCCACAGGGCACTGAAGCTTTCTTT. This rearrangement joins TRBV10-2 to TRBJ1-1; D is possibly TRBD1 (6 bases). V lost 5 bases, J lost 4 bases, and 14 bases lay in between. The CDR3 sequence is 14 residues long. Germline-derived CDR1 and CDR2 are WSHSY and SAAADI.

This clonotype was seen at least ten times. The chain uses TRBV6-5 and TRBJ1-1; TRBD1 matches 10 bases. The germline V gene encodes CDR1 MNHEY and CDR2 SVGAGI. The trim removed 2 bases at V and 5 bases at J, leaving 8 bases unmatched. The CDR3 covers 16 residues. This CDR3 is CASSYALTGGETEAFF. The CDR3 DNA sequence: TGTGCCAGCAGTTACGCCCTGACAGGGGGCGAGACTGAAGCTTTCTTT.

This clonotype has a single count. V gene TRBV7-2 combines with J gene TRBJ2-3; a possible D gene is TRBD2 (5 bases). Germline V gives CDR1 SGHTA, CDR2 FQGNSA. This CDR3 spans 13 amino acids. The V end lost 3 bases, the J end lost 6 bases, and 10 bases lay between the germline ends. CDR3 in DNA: TGTGCCAGCAGCTTCTCGCAGCGGGATACGCAGTATTTT. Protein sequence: CASSFSQRDTQYF.

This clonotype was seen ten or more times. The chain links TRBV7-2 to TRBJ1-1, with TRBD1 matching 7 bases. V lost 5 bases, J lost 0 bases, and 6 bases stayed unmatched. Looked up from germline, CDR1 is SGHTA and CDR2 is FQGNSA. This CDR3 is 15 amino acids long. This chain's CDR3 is CASSPRGTVNTEAFF. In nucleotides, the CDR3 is TGTGCCAGCAGCCCGAGAGGGACAGTGAACACTGAAGCTTTCTTT.

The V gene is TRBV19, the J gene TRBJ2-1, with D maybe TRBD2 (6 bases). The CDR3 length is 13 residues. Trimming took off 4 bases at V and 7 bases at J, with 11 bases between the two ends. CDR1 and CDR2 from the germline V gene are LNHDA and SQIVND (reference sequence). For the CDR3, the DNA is TGTGCCAGTAGTACCCCCCGGGGGAATGAGCAGTTCTTC. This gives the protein CASSTPRGNEQFF.

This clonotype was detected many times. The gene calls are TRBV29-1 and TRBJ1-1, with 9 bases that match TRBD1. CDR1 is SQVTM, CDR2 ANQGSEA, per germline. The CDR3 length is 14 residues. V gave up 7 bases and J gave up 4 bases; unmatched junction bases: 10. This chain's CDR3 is CSAADRGLLTEAFF. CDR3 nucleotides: TGCAGCGCCGCGGACAGGGGTCTACTCACTGAAGCTTTCTTT.

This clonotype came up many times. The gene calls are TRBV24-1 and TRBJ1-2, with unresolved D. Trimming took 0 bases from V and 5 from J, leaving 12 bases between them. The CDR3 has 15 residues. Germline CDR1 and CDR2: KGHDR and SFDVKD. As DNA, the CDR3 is TGTGCCACCAGTGATTTGTCAGAGGATGGATATGGCTACACCTTC. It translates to CATSDLSEDGYGYTF.

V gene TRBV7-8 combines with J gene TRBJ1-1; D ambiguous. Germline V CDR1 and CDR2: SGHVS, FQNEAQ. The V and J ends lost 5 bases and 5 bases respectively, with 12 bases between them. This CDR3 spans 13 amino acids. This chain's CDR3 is CASSPQPGTEAFF. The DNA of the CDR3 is TGTGCCAGCAGCCCCCAGCCGGGGACTGAAGCTTTCTTT.

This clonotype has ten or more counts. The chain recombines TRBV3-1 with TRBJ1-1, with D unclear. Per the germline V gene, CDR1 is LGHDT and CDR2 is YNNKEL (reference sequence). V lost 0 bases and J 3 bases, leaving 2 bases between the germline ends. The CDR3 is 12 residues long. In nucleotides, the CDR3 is TGTGCCAGCAGCCAAGATTACACTGAAGCTTTCTTT. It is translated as CASSQDYTEAFF.

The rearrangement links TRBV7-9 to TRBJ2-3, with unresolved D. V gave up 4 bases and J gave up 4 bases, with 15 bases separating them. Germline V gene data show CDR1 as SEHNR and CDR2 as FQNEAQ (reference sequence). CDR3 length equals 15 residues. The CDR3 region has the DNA TGTGCCAGCAGCTACTCCGGTACACAGTCAGATACGCAGTATTTT. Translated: CASSYSGTQSDTQYF.

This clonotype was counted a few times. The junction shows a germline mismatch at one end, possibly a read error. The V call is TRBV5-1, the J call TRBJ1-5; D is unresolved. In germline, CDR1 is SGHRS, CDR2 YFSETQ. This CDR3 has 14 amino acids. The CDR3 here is CAGSQGPGFKPQHF. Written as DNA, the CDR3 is TGCGCCGGCAGCCAAGGTCCGGGTTTTAAGCCCCAGCATTTT.

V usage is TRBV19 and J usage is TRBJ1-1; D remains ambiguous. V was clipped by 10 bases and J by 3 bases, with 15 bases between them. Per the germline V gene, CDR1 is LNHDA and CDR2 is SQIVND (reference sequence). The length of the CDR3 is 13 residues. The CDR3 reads CATASWAHTEAFF. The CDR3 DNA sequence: TGTGCCACCGCAAGTTGGGCGCACACTGAAGCTTTCTTT.

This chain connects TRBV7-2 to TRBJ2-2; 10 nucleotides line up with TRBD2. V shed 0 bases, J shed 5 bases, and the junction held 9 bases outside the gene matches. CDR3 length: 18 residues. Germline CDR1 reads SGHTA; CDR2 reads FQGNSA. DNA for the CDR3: TGTGCCAGCAGCTTAGCCGTAGCGGGGGGCGCTTTGACCGGGGAGCTGTTTTTT. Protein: CASSLAVAGGALTGELFF.

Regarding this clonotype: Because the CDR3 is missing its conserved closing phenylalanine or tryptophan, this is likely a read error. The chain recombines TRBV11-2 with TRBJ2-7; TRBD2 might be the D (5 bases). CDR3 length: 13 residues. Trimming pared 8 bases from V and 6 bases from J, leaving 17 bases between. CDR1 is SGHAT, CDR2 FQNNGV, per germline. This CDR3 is CASCLEGWGEQYS. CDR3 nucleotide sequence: TGTGCCAGCTGCCTTGAGGGCTGGGGCGAGCAGTACTCC.

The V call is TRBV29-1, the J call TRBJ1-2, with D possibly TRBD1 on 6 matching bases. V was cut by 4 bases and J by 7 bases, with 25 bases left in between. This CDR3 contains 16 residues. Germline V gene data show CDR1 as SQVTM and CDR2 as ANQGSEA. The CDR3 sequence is CSVGERLQGEVGGYTF. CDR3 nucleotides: TGCAGCGTTGGGGAACGGTTACAGGGAGAGGTAGGTGGCTACACCTTC.

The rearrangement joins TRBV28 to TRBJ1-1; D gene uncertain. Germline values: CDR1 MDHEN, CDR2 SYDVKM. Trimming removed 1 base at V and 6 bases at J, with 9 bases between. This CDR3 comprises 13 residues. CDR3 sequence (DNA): TGTGCCAGCAGTTTATTACAGATATCTGAAGCTTTCTTT. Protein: CASSLLQISEAFF.

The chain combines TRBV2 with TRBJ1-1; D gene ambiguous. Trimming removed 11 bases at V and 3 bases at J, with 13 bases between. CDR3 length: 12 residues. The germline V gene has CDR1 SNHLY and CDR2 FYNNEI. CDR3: CAGSVRDTEAFF. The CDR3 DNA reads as TGTGCCGGGTCCGTAAGGGACACTGAAGCTTTCTTT.

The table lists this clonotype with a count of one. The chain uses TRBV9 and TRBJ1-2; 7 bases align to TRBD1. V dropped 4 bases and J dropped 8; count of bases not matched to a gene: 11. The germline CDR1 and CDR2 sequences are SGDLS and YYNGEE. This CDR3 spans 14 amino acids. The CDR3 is CASSQADRRGGYTF. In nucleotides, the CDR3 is TGTGCCAGCAGCCAAGCGGACAGGCGTGGAGGCTACACCTTC.

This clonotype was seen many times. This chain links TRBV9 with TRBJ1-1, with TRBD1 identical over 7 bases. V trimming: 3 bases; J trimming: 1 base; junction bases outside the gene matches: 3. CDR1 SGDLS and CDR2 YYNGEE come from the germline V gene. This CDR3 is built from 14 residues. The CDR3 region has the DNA TGTGCCAGCAGCGCGGGACAGCGGAACACTGAAGCTTTCTTT. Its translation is CASSAGQRNTEAFF.